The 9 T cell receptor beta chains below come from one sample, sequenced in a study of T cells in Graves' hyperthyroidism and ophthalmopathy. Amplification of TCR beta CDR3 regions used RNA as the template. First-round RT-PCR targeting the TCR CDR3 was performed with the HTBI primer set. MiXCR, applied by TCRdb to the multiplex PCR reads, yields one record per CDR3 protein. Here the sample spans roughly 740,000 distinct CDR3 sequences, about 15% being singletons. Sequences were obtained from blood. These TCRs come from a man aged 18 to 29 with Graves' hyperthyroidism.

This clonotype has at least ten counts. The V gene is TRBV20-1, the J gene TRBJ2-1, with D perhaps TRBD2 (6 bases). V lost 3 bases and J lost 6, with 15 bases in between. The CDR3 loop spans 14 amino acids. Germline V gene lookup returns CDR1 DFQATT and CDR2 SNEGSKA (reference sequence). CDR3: CSARREAPSNEQFF. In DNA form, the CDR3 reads TGCAGTGCTAGGAGGGAGGCACCCTCCAATGAGCAGTTCTTC.

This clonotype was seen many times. CDR3 in DNA: TGCAGTGTAGGACAGGCAACTAATGAAAAACTGTTTTTT. Translated, it gives CSVGQATNEKLFF. The V call is TRBV20-1, the J call TRBJ1-4, with 7 nucleotides matching TRBD1. J lost 0 bases, V lost 7 bases, and 2 bases had no gene match. The CDR3 is 13 amino acids. The V gene's germline CDR1 is DFQATT and CDR2 SNEGSKA (reference sequence).

CDR3 bases: TGTGCCAGCAGCTTAGCGATTAGCTCCTACGAGCAGTACTTC. Amino acid sequence: CASSLAISSYEQYF. This chain connects TRBV7-2 to TRBJ2-7; no clear D. The CDR3 has 14 amino acids. The V gene's germline CDR1 is SGHTA and CDR2 FQGNSA. The V and J ends lost 0 bases and 0 bases respectively, with 6 bases between them.

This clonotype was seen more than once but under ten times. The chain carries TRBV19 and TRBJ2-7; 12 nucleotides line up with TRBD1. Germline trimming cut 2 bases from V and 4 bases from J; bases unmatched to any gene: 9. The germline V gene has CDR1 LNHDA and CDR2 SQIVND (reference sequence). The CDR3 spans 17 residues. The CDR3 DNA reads TGTGCCAGTAGTATAAGGCTACCGGGACAGGGGGCGTACGAGCAGTACTTC. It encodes CASSIRLPGQGAYEQYF.

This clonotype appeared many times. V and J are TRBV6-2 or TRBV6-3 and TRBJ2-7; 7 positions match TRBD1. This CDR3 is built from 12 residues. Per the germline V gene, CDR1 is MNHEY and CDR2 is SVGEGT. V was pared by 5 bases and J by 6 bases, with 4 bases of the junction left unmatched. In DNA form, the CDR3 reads TGTGCCAGCAGTCGACAGGGTGGCGAGCAGTACTTC. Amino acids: CASSRQGGEQYF.

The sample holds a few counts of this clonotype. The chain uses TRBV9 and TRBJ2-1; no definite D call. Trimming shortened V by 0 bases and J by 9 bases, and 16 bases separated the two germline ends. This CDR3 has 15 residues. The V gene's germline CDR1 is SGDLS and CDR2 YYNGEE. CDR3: CASSVEGKGLLEQFF. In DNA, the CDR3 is TGTGCCAGCAGCGTAGAAGGAAAGGGCCTTCTTGAGCAGTTCTTC.

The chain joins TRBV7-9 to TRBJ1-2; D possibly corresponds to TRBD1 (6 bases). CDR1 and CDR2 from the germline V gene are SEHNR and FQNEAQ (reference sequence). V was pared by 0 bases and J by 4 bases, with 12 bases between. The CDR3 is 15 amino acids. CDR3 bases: TGTGCCAGCAGCTTAGCGGGGGGCAAGGGCTATGGCTACACCTTC. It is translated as CASSLAGGKGYGYTF.

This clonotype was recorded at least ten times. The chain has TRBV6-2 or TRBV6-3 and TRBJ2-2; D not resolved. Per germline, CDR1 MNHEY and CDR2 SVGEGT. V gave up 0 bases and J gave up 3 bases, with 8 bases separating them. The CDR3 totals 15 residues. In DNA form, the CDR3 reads TGTGCCAGCAGTTACTCCGGGTTTGACACCGGGGAGCTGTTTTTT. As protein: CASSYSGFDTGELFF.

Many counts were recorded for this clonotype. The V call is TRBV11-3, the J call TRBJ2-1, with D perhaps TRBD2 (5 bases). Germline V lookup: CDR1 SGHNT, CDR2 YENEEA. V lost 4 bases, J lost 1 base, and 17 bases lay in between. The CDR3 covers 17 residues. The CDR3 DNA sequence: TGTGCCAGCAGCTCGGTGGTCCGTGGCGGGTCCTACAATGAGCAGTTCTTC. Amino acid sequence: CASSSVVRGGSYNEQFF.